What follows describes a single T cell receptor (beta chain). The data were taken from a study of OX40 agonist ivuxolimab in advanced cancers. Study information: Patients in the trial were receiving intravenous ivuxolimab every 2 weeks, at doses of 0.01 to 10 mg/kg. Anti-PD-1, anti-PD-L1 or anti-CTLA-4 therapy given earlier was allowed, and about 38% had some.

The study sampled blood at baseline, cycle 4 day 1, and cycle 7 day 1. Here immunoSEQ multiplex PCR was the method, and the copy in TCRdb shows in-frame clones only, minus some. The table shows 70,000 to 95,000 clones, with 88% occurring only once. The germline V gene encodes CDR1 GTSNPN and CDR2 SVGIG (reference sequence). Trimming cost V 1 base and J 4 bases, with 16 bases left between them. This CDR3 has 15 amino acids. The source was CD4+ or CD8+ T cells sorted from blood, collected in a trial of the OX40 agonist ivuxolimab. The chain carries TRBV30 and TRBJ1-2, with no clear D. This receptor was identified in an adult with an advanced solid tumor such as melanoma, head and neck, liver or kidney cancer. The CDR3 spells CAWSAPAAPIYGYTF. In DNA, the CDR3 is TGTGCCTGGAGTGCCCCTGCTGCGCCCATCTATGGCTACACCTTC.